This is a list of T cell receptor beta chains from one sample in a study of low-dose radiotherapy and immunotherapy resistance in tumors. TCRdb ran MiXCR on the reads and lists one entry per CDR3 protein. The table lists over 65,000 distinct CDR3 sequences, roughly a sixth of them singletons. Sample: PBMCs, taken before treatment. The receptors derive from a male donor with prostate cancer. Both conserved end residues are part of each CDR3. The order of the fields is clone size, V gene, D gene, J gene, CDR3 protein, CDR3 DNA. D genes are given only for firm matches. The listing skips clone size in some rows; elsewhere it reads once, few, many or a size class.

many	TRBV29-1	NA	TRBJ1-2	CSVERREGDYGYTF	TGCAGCGTTGAGAGACGGGAGGGGGACTATGGCTACACCTTC
many	TRBV15	NA	TRBJ2-4	CATSSDTAGSKNIQYF	TGTGCCACCAGCAGTGACACGGCGGGGTCCAAAAACATTCAGTACTTC
many	TRBV19	TRBD1	TRBJ2-3	CASSPTRQGGTDTQYF	TGTGCCAGTAGCCCCACTCGACAGGGGGGGACAGATACGCAGTATTTT
many	TRBV19	TRBD2	TRBJ2-3	CASSFSSGGTSTDTQYF	TGTGCCAGTAGTTTCTCTAGCGGGGGGACTAGCACAGATACGCAGTATTTT
many	TRBV12-5	NA	TRBJ1-1	CASGSLSLANTEAFF	TGTGCTAGTGGTTCCCTCTCCCTGGCGAACACTGAAGCTTTCTTT
NA	TRBV3-1	NA	TRBJ1-1	CASSQAPGNTEAFF	TGTGCCAGCAGCCAAGCGCCAGGGAACACTGAAGCTTTCTTT
many	TRBV6-5	NA	TRBJ2-5	CASRRGEKETQYF	TGTGCCAGCAGGAGGGGGGAGAAGGAGACCCAGTACTTC
many	TRBV7-2	NA	TRBJ1-3	CASSLGGLTSSGNTIYF	TGTGCCAGCAGCTTAGGTGGTCTGACAAGCTCTGGAAACACCATATATTTT
many	TRBV6-6	NA	TRBJ2-6	CASRRGDSGANVLTF	TGTGCCAGCAGGCGGGGTGACTCTGGGGCCAACGTCCTGACTTTC
NA	TRBV6-1	NA	TRBJ1-2	CASSYDDGRKNYGYTF	TGTGCCAGCAGTTACGACGACGGACGGAAAAACTATGGCTACACCTTC
many	TRBV14	NA	TRBJ2-7	CASSQVRTGQNEQYF	TGTGCCAGCAGCCAAGTGAGAACAGGGCAGAACGAGCAGTACTTC
many	TRBV18	TRBD2	TRBJ2-1	CASSPLAGGFDEQFF	TGTGCCAGCTCACCGTTAGCGGGGGGTTTCGATGAGCAGTTCTTC
many	TRBV7-8	TRBD2	TRBJ2-2	CASSRGGALVGELFF	TGTGCCAGCAGCCGGGGGGGGGCGCTGGTCGGGGAGCTGTTTTTT
many	TRBV19	NA	TRBJ1-2	CASSIRAAPDGYTF	TGTGCCAGTAGTATTCGGGCGGCCCCGGATGGCTACACCTTC
many	TRBV5-8	NA	TRBJ1-1	CASSLGRLDAEAFF	TGTGCCAGCAGCTTGGGGAGGTTGGACGCTGAAGCTTTCTTT
many	TRBV19	NA	TRBJ1-4	CASSISADYEKLFF	TGTGCCAGTAGTATTTCGGCGGATTATGAAAAACTGTTTTTT
many	TRBV10-3	TRBD2	TRBJ2-1	CAITASGGDSYNEQFF	TGTGCCATCACAGCTAGCGGGGGGGACTCCTACAATGAGCAGTTCTTC
NA	TRBV10-3	NA	TRBJ2-3	CAISEGEEDTQYF	TGTGCCATCAGTGAGGGAGAAGAAGATACGCAGTATTTT
many	TRBV7-9	TRBD2	TRBJ2-5	CASSLLAGGETQYF	TGTGCCAGCAGCTTACTAGCGGGGGGAGAGACCCAGTACTTC
few	TRBV4-3	NA	TRBJ2-1	CASSQALLAHEQFF	TGCGCCAGCAGCCAGGCGCTCTTAGCCCATGAGCAGTTCTTC
many	TRBV14	NA	TRBJ2-3	CASSNSLSTSTDTQYF	TGTGCCAGCAGCAACTCACTAAGTACTAGCACAGATACGCAGTATTTT
many	TRBV9	NA	TRBJ2-7	CASSDGGLSYEQYF	TGTGCCAGCAGCGATGGAGGTCTATCCTACGAGCAGTACTTC
many	TRBV29-1	TRBD1	TRBJ1-4	CSVEGPTGGGEKLFF	TGCAGCGTTGAGGGGCCGACAGGGGGCGGAGAAAAACTGTTTTTT
many	TRBV20-1	NA	TRBJ2-3	CSARLATGSDTQYF	TGCAGTGCTAGATTAGCGACAGGCTCAGATACGCAGTATTTT
many	TRBV7-2	TRBD1	TRBJ2-2	CASSSRQGNTGELFF	TGTGCCAGCAGCTCAAGACAGGGGAACACCGGGGAGCTGTTTTTT
NA	TRBV6-1	NA	TRBJ2-3	CASSPDSTDTQYF	TGTGCCAGCAGTCCAGACAGCACAGATACGCAGTATTTT
many	TRBV3-1	NA	TRBJ2-2	CAGFPDPTPGELFF	TGTGCCGGTTTTCCCGACCCAACACCCGGGGAGCTGTTTTTT
many	TRBV10-3	NA	TRBJ1-5	CAISGAKNQPQHF	TGTGCCATCAGTGGAGCGAAGAATCAGCCCCAGCATTTT
NA	TRBV2	NA	TRBJ2-2	CASSSTGRTGELFF	TGTGCCAGCAGTTCGACAGGGAGGACCGGGGAGCTGTTTTTT
many	TRBV2	TRBD2	TRBJ2-5	CASKGWGLAGETQYF	TGTGCCAGCAAGGGTTGGGGGTTAGCGGGGGAGACCCAGTACTTC
NA	TRBV29-1	NA	TRBJ2-1	CSVEEESSYNEQFF	TGCAGCGTTGAAGAGGAGAGCTCCTACAATGAGCAGTTCTTC
many	TRBV5-1	TRBD1	TRBJ1-2	CASSDGQEAYYGYTF	TGCGCCAGCAGCGACGGACAGGAGGCTTACTATGGCTACACCTTC
many	TRBV6-2/TRBV6-3	NA	TRBJ1-4	CASSDGTSTNEKLFF	TGTGCCAGCAGTGACGGGACATCTACTAATGAAAAACTGTTTTTT
many	TRBV29-1	NA	TRBJ2-7	CSVSKEGAFYEQYF	TGCAGCGTATCGAAGGAGGGGGCATTCTACGAGCAGTACTTC
many	TRBV4-1	TRBD1	TRBJ2-2	CASSQGTGGVPGELFF	TGCGCCAGCAGCCAAGGGACAGGGGGCGTCCCCGGGGAGCTGTTTTTT
many	TRBV18	NA	TRBJ1-2	CASSQTEDGYTF	TGTGCCAGCTCACAGACAGAGGATGGCTACACCTTC
few	TRBV13	TRBD2	TRBJ2-3	CASRSGAPGDTQYF	TGTGCCAGCCGGAGCGGGGCCCCAGGGGATACGCAGTATTTT
many	TRBV5-6	TRBD1	TRBJ1-1	CASSWDRLNTEAFF	TGTGCCAGCAGCTGGGACAGGTTGAACACTGAAGCTTTCTTT
NA	TRBV15	NA	TRBJ2-7	CATSRDGGVYEQYF	TGTGCCACCAGCAGAGATGGCGGGGTCTACGAGCAGTACTTC
NA	TRBV3-1	TRBD1	TRBJ1-1	CASSQGRGQEAFF	TGTGCCAGCAGCCAAGGGAGGGGGCAGGAAGCTTTCTTT
many	TRBV7-9	NA	TRBJ2-3	CASSLVPDTQYF	TGTGCCAGCAGCTTGGTGCCAGATACGCAGTATTTT
many	TRBV20-1	TRBD2	TRBJ2-1	CSARDIGLAGGSYNEQFF	TGCAGTGCTAGAGATATAGGACTAGCGGGGGGTTCCTACAATGAGCAGTTCTTC
many	TRBV5-6	NA	TRBJ1-5	CASSLLSSNQPQHF	TGTGCCAGCAGCCTTCTGAGCAGCAATCAGCCCCAGCATTTT
many	TRBV2	TRBD2	TRBJ2-5	CASGGGPIQETQYF	TGTGCCAGCGGCGGGGGGCCTATCCAAGAGACCCAGTACTTC
many	TRBV29-1	TRBD2	TRBJ2-1	CSVGGFGGGNEQFF	TGCAGCGTTGGGGGCTTTGGCGGGGGAAATGAGCAGTTCTTC
many	TRBV9	NA	TRBJ2-5	CASSPGGETQYF	TGTGCCAGCAGCCCGGGCGGGGAGACCCAGTACTTC
many	TRBV7-6	TRBD1	TRBJ2-7	CASSIGQGTYEQYF	TGTGCCAGCAGCATCGGACAGGGTACCTACGAGCAGTACTTC
NA	TRBV5-1	NA	TRBJ1-6	CASSPGGDRSPLHF	TGCGCCAGCAGCCCAGGCGGCGATCGTTCACCCCTCCACTTT
many	TRBV7-3	TRBD1	TRBJ2-5	CASSLSGQGQETQYF	TGTGCCAGCAGCTTGAGTGGACAGGGCCAAGAGACCCAGTACTTC
NA	TRBV13	TRBD1	TRBJ2-7	CASSFLDRDTGELYF	TGTGCCAGCAGCTTCCTGGACAGGGACACCGGGGAGCTGTACTTC
many	TRBV20-1	TRBD2	TRBJ2-2	CSARGTSGGDSGELFF	TGCAGTGCTAGGGGGACTAGCGGGGGGGATTCCGGGGAGCTGTTTTTT
many	TRBV7-2	NA	TRBJ2-7	CASSYGGEVQEQYF	TGTGCCAGCAGCTACGGGGGCGAGGTGCAAGAGCAGTACTTC
many	TRBV5-1	NA	TRBJ2-7	CASSLGGEEEQYF	TGCGCCAGCAGCTTGGGTGGGGAAGAAGAGCAGTACTTC
many	TRBV9	TRBD2	TRBJ2-1	CASSAAGTNNEQFF	TGTGCCAGCAGCGCTGCGGGGACTAACAATGAGCAGTTCTTC
many	TRBV20-1	TRBD2	TRBJ2-7	CSARELAAYEQYF	TGCAGTGCTAGAGAACTAGCGGCCTACGAGCAGTACTTC